This is a list of T cell receptor beta chains from one sample in a study of shared clonotypes between healthy human individuals. Assay used: immunoSEQ multiplex PCR; TCRdb lists only in-frame clones, some missing. This sample has roughly 1,600,000 clones, with about 98.5% found just once. What was sequenced was naive CD4+ T cells sorted from blood. Receptors were obtained from a man aged 30 to 45 in good health. Both conserved end residues are part of each CDR3.

TRBV7-2 CASSSATSGSMNEQFF
TRBV9 CASSPTGVAGANEQFF
TRBV28 CASSRTTNTGELFF
TRBV4-1 CASSQLPDVAKNIQYF
TRBV4-3 CASSQDAGQRFYEQYF
TRBV5-1 CASSLWQPRDTQYF
TRBV6-6 CASSYGTRGAFF
TRBV5-6 CASSLDKRYEQYF
TRBV6-1 CATRTSGSYEQYF
TRBV6-5 CASSYRRDTQYF
TRBV6-5 CASIPPRGHEQFF
TRBV5-1 CASSPGGEGYGYTF
TRBV30 CAWSTGLDQPQHF
TRBV5-1 CASSEGGGNLGPQHF
TRBV6-1 CASSEEGTGLTGELFF
TRBV28 CASSLWIEERIHEQYF
TRBV7-6 CASSLVVQGGTDTQYF